Ten or more counts support the clone carrying this TCR beta chain. Its specificity is unknown. Synthesis of TCR cDNA relied on 5'RACE template switching, which attached a universal primer site and UMIs. One entry per CDR3 protein, called by TCRdb with MiXCR from the 5' RACE reads. The data show 200,000 to 300,000 distinct CDR3 sequences, about 3.9% seen once. The data originate from a study of T cells after yellow fever vaccination. Study-level background: SMART-Seq v4 Ultra Low Input prepared libraries from low-cell fractions.

V shed 3 bases and J 3 bases; nucleotides not matched to a gene: 8. Germline loops: CDR1 MGHRA, CDR2 YSYEKL. This CDR3 region has 16 residues. Study findings and constraints: Overlap between CD4 and CD8 compartments was detected for a small share of clonotypes. Once the booster was given, most primary-vaccination clones reappeared, at about 97% for CD4 and more than 85% for CD8.

The sequencing used PBMCs, collected 15 days after the yellow fever booster vaccination. This rearrangement joins TRBV4-1 to TRBJ2-1; TRBD2 agrees at 7 bases. The origin of this receptor is a man aged 18 to 29 who received the YFV17D yellow fever vaccine. This CDR3 reads CASSQAGGGSYNEQFF. CDR3 coding DNA: TGCGCCAGCAGCCAGGCGGGCGGGGGTAGCTACAATGAGCAGTTCTTC.